This T cell receptor beta chain was identified in a study of CD8 T cells in Susac syndrome. V was trimmed by 3 bases and J by 2 bases, leaving 11 bases between them. CDR3 length equals 13 residues. Germline loops: CDR1 DFQATT, CDR2 SNEGSKA (reference sequence). Sequencing of TCR beta was undertaken in CD8+ and CD4+ T cells derived from blood. While CD8+ and CD4+ T cells were isolated negatively, TEMRA cells were enriched by FACS. This clonotype was observed a few times. The antigen remains unidentified. Reverse transcription used about 0.5 to 1 ug RNA and random hexamers. TCRdb itself ran the immunoSEQ multiplex PCR reads through MiXCR, one entry per CDR3 protein. Found here are 210,000 or so distinct CDR3 sequences, 90% to 95% of them singletons; the top ten hold roughly 0.15%. Study results and limitations: The study admitted that it had a relatively small number of individuals in its TCR sequencing and HLA analysis.

Specimen: CD8+ T cells from PBMCs. This chain joins TRBV20-1 and TRBJ2-7; maybe TRBD1 (6 bases). This sequence originates from a human donor with multiple sclerosis. The CDR3 DNA reads as TGCAGTGCTAGGGGGGCCCGTACCTACGAGCAGTACTTC. The encoded protein is CSARGARTYEQYF.